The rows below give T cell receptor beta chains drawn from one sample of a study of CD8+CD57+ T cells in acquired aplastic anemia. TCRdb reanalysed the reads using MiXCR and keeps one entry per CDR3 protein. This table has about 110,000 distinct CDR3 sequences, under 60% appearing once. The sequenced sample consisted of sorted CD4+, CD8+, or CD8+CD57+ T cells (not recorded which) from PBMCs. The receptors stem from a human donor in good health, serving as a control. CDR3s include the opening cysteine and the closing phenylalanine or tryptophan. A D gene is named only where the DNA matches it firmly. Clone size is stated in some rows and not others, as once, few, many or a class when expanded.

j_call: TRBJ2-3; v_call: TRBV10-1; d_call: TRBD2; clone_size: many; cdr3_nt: TGCGCCAGGCTAGCGGGGGGGCCAGATACGCAGTATTTT; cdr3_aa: CARLAGGPDTQYF
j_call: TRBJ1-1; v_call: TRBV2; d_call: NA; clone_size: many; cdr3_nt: TGTGCCAACATGCCCCGGGGGGGTAAGGAGGAACACGTCTTTCCTGAAGCTTTCTTT; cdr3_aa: CANMPRGGKEEHVFPEAFF
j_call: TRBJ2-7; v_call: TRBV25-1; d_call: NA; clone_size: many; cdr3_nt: TGTGCCAGCAGTGAGACAGGAACCTACGAGCAGTACTTC; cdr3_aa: CASSETGTYEQYF
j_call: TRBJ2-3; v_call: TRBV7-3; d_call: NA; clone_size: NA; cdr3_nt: TGTGCCAGCAGTACAGGGGGGGCCACAGATACGCAGTATTTT; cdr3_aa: CASSTGGATDTQYF
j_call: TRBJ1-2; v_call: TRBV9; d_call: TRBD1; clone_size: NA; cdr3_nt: TGTGCCAGCAGCCAAGATTTCCCAGGGGGTTGGACTGGCTACACCTTC; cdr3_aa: CASSQDFPGGWTGYTF
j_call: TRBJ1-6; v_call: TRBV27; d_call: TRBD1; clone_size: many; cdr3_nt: TGTGCCAGCAGTTTATCCTACAATGGCAGGGGGGATTATAATTCACCCCTCCACTTT; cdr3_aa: CASSLSYNGRGDYNSPLHF
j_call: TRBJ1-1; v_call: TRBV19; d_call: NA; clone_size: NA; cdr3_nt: TGTGCCAGTAGTATAGTACCCCGGGGAGGGACTGAAGCTTTCTTT; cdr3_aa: CASSIVPRGGTEAFF
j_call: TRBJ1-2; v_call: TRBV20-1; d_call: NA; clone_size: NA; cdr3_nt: TGCAGTGCTAGAGTGCCCGGGGCCTGGCTCGGCTACACCTTC; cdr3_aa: CSARVPGAWLGYTF
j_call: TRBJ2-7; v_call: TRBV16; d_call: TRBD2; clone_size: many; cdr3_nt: TGTGCCAGCAGCCCCTGGGGGGGAAGGTACTACGAGCAGTACTTC; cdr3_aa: CASSPWGGRYYEQYF
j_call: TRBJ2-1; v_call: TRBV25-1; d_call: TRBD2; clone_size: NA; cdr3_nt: TGTGCCAGCAGTTCCTGGACTAGCGGGGGTCGGGAGCAGTTCTTC; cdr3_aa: CASSSWTSGGREQFF
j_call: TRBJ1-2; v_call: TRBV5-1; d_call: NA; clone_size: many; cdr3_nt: TGCGCCAGCAGCCTCGGGACGGGGCATGGCTACACCTTC; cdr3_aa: CASSLGTGHGYTF
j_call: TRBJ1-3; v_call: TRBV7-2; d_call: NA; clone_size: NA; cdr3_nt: TGTGCCAGCAGCTTGGGGACTGAAAACACCATATATTTT; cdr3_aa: CASSLGTENTIYF
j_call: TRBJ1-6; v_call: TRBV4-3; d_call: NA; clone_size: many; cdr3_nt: TGCGCCAGCAGCCAAGATAGACCCGAATTGGGGTCACCCCTCCACTTT; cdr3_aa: CASSQDRPELGSPLHF
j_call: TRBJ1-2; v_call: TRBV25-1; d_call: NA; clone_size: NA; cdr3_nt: TGTGCCAGCAGCCAAATGACAGGCGGTTATGGCTACACCTTC; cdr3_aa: CASSQMTGGYGYTF
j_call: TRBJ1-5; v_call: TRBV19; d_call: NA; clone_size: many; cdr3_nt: TGTGCCAGTAGCCCCTTCCCAGGGTATCAGCCCCAGCATTTT; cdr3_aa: CASSPFPGYQPQHF
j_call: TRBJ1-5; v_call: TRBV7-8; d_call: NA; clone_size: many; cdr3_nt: TGTGCCAGCAGCTTAGGACGCGGGGGCGGTCCCCAGCATTTT; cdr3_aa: CASSLGRGGGPQHF
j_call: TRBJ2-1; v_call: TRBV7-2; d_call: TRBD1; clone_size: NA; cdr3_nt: TGTGCCAGCAGCGGACCCGGGACAGGAGGTGGCAATGAGCAGTTCTTC; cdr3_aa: CASSGPGTGGGNEQFF
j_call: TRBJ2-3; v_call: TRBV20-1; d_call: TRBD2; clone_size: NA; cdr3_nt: TGCAGTGCCTTAGGACTAGCGGGGGGCACAGATACGCAGTACTTT; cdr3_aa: CSALGLAGGTDTQYF
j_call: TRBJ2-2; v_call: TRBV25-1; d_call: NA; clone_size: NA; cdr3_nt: TGTGCCAGCTGGGGTTCGAACACCGGGGAGCTGTTTTTT; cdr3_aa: CASWGSNTGELFF
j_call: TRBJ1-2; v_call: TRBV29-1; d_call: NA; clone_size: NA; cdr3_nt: TGCAGCGTTGAAGACCTCGGAGATGGCTACACCTTC; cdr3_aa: CSVEDLGDGYTF
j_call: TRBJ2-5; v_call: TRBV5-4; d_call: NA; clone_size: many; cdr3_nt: TGTGCCAGCAGCTTGGGCGGATCCCAAGAGACCCAGTACTTC; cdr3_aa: CASSLGGSQETQYF
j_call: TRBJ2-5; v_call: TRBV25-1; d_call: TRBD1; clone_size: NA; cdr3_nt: TGTGCCAGCAGTGCCAGGGGTGCAGGGGGAGAGACCCAGTACTTC; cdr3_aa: CASSARGAGGETQYF
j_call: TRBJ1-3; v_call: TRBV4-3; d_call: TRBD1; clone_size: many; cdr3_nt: TGCGCCAGCAGCCCGGACAGGGCTGGAAACACCATATATTTT; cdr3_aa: CASSPDRAGNTIYF
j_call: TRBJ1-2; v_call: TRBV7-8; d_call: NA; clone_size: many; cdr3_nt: TGTGCCAGCAGCTTGGGGGTACACATTGACTATGGCTACACCTTC; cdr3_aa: CASSLGVHIDYGYTF
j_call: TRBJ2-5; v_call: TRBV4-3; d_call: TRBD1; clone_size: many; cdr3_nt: TGCGCCAGCAGCCGAGGGACAGCCGACCAAGAGACCCAGTACTTC; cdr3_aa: CASSRGTADQETQYF
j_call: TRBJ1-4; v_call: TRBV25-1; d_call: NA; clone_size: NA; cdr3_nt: TGTGCCAGCAGTGCCGACAGACTAGGTGAAAAACTGTTTTTT; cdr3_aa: CASSADRLGEKLFF
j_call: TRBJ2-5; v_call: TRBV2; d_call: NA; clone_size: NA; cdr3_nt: TGTGCCAGCAGTGAAGCGCTTTACGTGGCCCAGTACTTC; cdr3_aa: CASSEALYVAQYF
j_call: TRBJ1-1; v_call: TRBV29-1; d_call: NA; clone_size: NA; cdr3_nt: TGCAGCGTTGATTCGGGGACCATGAACACTGAAGCTTTCTTT; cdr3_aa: CSVDSGTMNTEAFF
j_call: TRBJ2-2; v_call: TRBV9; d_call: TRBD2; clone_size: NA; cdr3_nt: TGTGCCAGCAGCGTAGGGGGGGGCACCGGGGAGCTGTTTTTT; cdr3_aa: CASSVGGGTGELFF
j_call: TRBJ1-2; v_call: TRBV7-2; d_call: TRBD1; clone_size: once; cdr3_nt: TGTGCCAGCAGCACCCGAACAGGGGGCCCTTATGGCTACACCTTC; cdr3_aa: CASSTRTGGPYGYTF
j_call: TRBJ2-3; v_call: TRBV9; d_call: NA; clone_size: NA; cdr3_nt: TGTGCCAGCAGCGTAGGGGGTTACACAGATACGCAGTATTTT; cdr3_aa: CASSVGGYTDTQYF
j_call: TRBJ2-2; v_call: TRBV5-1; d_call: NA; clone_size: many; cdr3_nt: TGCGCCAGCAGCTTATCAGGGCCCACCGGGGAGCTGTTTTTT; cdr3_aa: CASSLSGPTGELFF
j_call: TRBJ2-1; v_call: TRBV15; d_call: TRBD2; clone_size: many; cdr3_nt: TGTGCCACCAGCTTGGTGGCGGGGGGTTACTACAATGAGCAGTTCTTC; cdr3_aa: CATSLVAGGYYNEQFF
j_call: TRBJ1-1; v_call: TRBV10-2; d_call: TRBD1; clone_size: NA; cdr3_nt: TGCGCCAGCGACACGACAGGGTGGGAGACTGAAGCTTTCTTT; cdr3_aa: CASDTTGWETEAFF
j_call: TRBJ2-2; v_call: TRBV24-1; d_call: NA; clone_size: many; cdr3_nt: TGTGCCACCAGTGATTTCAGGGTCCACGGGGAGCTGTTTTTT; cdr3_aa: CATSDFRVHGELFF
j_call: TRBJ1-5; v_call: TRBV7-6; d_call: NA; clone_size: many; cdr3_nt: TGTGCCAGCAGCTTAGCCGCGGAATGGAGTCAGCCCCAGCATTTT; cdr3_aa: CASSLAAEWSQPQHF
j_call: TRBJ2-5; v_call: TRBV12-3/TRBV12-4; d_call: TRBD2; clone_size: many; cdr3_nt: TGTGCCAGCAGACCAACGGGGGGGCGAGAGACCCAGTACTTC; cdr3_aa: CASRPTGGRETQYF
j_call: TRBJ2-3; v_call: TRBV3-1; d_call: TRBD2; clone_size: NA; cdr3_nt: TGTGCCAGCAGCCAAGCGTTGAGCGGGGCCACAGATACGCAGTATTTT; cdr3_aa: CASSQALSGATDTQYF
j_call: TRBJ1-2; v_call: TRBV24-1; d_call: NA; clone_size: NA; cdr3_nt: TGTGCCACCAGTGATTTGGGGAACTATGGCTACACCTTC; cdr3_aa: CATSDLGNYGYTF
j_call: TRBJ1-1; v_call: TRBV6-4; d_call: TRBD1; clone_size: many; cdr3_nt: TGTGCCAGCAGACAGGGGAGTGAAGCTTTCTTT; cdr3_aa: CASRQGSEAFF
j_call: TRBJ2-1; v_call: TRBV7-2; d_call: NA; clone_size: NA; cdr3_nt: TGTGCCAGCAGCTCCCAGAGAGGGCTAGCCTATGAGCAGTTCTTC; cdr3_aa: CASSSQRGLAYEQFF
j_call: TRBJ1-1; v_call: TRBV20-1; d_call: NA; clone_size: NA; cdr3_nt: TGCAGTGCTAGTACCGGAGCTTTCTTT; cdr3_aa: CSASTGAFF
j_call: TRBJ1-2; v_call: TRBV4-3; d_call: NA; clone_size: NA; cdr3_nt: TGCGCCAGCAACCAAGGGGCTTTAGCTAACTATGGCTACACCTTC; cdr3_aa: CASNQGALANYGYTF
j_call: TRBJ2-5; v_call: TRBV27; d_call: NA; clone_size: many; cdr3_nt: TGTGCCAGCAGGAATCCCGGGCGGGGGCGGGAGACCCAGTACTTC; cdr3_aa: CASRNPGRGRETQYF
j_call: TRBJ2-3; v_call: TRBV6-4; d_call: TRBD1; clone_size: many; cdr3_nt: TGTGCCAGCTCCGAGGAACAGGGGGCGTTAGATACGCAGTATTTT; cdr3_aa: CASSEEQGALDTQYF
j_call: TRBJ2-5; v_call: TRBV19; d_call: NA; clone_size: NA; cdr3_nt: TGTGCCAGTAGGGAAGGTCGACTAGACCAAGAGACCCAGTACTTC; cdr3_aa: CASREGRLDQETQYF
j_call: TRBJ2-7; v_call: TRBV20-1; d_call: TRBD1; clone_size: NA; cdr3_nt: TGCAGTGCTCCAAGCGCCGGGACAGGGAATTACGAGCAGTACTTC; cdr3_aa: CSAPSAGTGNYEQYF
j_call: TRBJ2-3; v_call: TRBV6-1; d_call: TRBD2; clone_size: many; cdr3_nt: TGTGCCAGCACCCGGGGGGCGGGGGGAATAGATACGCAGTATTTT; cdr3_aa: CASTRGAGGIDTQYF
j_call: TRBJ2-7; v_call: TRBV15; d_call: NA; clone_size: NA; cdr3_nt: TGTGCCACCAGCAGAGATCATCAGACCTACGAGCAGTACTTC; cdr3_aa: CATSRDHQTYEQYF
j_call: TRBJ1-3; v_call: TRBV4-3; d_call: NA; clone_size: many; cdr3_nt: TGCGCCAGCAGCCCGGGACGGAGCTCTGGAAACACCATATATTTT; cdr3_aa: CASSPGRSSGNTIYF
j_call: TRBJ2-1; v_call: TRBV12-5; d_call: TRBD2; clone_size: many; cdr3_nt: TGTGCTAGTGGCCAGGGACTAGCGGAGGTAATACAGTTCTTC; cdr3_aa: CASGQGLAEVIQFF
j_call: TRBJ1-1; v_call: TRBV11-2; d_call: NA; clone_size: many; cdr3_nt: TGTGCCAGCAGCTTACAAACTGAAGCTTTCTTT; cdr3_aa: CASSLQTEAFF
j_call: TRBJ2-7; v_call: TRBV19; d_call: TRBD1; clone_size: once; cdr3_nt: TGTGCCAGTAGCGGGACAGGCGAGCGTTACGAGCAGTACTTC; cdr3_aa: CASSGTGERYEQYF
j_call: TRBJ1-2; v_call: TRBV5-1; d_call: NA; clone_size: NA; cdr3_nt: TGCGCCAGCAGCGAGGGGAGGAGGTATGGCTACACCTTC; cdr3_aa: CASSEGRRYGYTF
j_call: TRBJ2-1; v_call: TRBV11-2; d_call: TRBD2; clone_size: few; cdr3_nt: TGTGCCAGCAGCCCAGGGACTAGCGGGGGGGCCGATGAGCAGTTCTTC; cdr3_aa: CASSPGTSGGADEQFF
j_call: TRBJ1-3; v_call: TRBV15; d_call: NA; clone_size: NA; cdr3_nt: TGTGCCACCAGCAGTTCCGGGGAAGGAGGAAACACCATATATTTT; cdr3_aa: CATSSSGEGGNTIYF